These T cell receptor beta chains were read from a single sample in a study of T cells in Graves' hyperthyroidism and ophthalmopathy. Via MiXCR, TCRdb re-called the multiplex PCR reads, giving one row per CDR3 protein. The table shows about 550,000 distinct CDR3 sequences, with more than 20% occurring only once. Input material: blood. All receptors derive from a man between 18 and 35 years old with Graves' hyperthyroidism. Both conserved end residues are part of each CDR3. The D gene is left open where the match is weak. Clone size is given for some rows only: seen once, a few or many times, or a class if the clone is expanded.

D | size | J | V | CDR3 | DNA
- | many | TRBJ1-1 | TRBV30 | CAWNVPGAGTEAFF | TGTGCCTGGAACGTCCCGGGGGCTGGTACTGAAGCTTTCTTT
- | many | TRBJ1-2 | TRBV10-3 | CAISEDLGYTF | TGTGCCATCAGTGAGGACCTTGGCTACACCTTC
- | - | TRBJ2-2 | TRBV11-2 | CASSPKGLPGPRNTGELFF | TGTGCCAGCAGCCCAAAAGGCCTGCCAGGGCCGAGGAACACCGGGGAGCTGTTTTTT
TRBD2 | few | TRBJ2-7 | TRBV10-3 | CAISESGLAGTYEQYF | TGTGCCATCAGTGAGTCGGGACTAGCGGGTACCTACGAGCAGTACTTC
- | - | TRBJ1-6 | TRBV6-9 | CASSPRQQSSYNSPLHF | TGTGCCAGCAGTCCCCGACAGCAGAGCTCCTATAATTCACCCCTCCACTTT
TRBD1 | many | TRBJ2-5 | TRBV11-2 | CASSLDGTGMETQYF | TGTGCCAGCAGCTTAGATGGGACAGGGATGGAGACCCAGTACTTC
- | many | TRBJ1-1 | TRBV12-3/TRBV12-4 | CASSPRERFEAFF | TGTGCCAGCAGCCCGAGGGAAAGGTTTGAAGCTTTCTTT
- | few | TRBJ1-6 | TRBV5-6 | CASSSGLPSPLHF | TGTGCCAGCAGCTCCGGGTTACCTTCACCCCTCCACTTT
- | many | TRBJ2-7 | TRBV5-1 | CASSSPGTKHEQYF | TGCGCCAGCAGCTCCCCCGGGACAAAGCACGAGCAGTACTTC
TRBD2 | - | TRBJ2-5 | TRBV7-9 | CASSLALGTSGQETQYF | TGTGCCAGCAGCTTAGCTTTGGGGACTAGCGGCCAAGAGACCCAGTACTTC
- | many | TRBJ2-7 | TRBV28 | CASSSPGAVDEQYF | TGTGCCAGCAGTTCCCCAGGGGCGGTGGACGAGCAGTACTTC
- | many | TRBJ2-5 | TRBV13 | CASSSPGLGETQYF | TGTGCCAGCAGCTCACCGGGGCTAGGGGAGACCCAGTACTTC
- | many | TRBJ1-2 | TRBV7-6 | CASSPYRYYGYTF | TGTGCCAGCAGCCCATACCGTTACTATGGCTACACCTTC
- | once | TRBJ1-2 | TRBV12-3/TRBV12-4 | CASTVQGIYGYTF | TGTGCCAGCACTGTACAGGGAATCTATGGCTACACCTTC
- | - | TRBJ2-5 | TRBV9 | CASSVGTAYQETQYF | TGTGCCAGCAGCGTAGGAACCGCGTACCAAGAGACCCAGTACTTC
- | many | TRBJ2-5 | TRBV6-5 | CATVTGGVGTQYF | TGTGCCACCGTTACAGGGGGGGTGGGGACCCAGTACTTC
- | many | TRBJ1-2 | TRBV6-5 | CASSYSGRANYGYTF | TGTGCCAGCAGTTACTCGGGCAGGGCCAACTATGGCTACACCTTC
- | - | TRBJ1-6 | TRBV30 | CAWGAGLGSPLHF | TGTGCCTGGGGGGCTGGGTTGGGATCACCCCTCCACTTT
- | - | TRBJ1-1 | TRBV3-1 | CASSQEGPLIKYKAFF | TGTGCCAGCAGCCAAGAAGGGCCGCTCATCAAATACAAAGCTTTCTTT
TRBD1 | many | TRBJ2-5 | TRBV13 | CASSFRTGGEETQYF | TGTGCCAGCAGCTTTAGGACAGGGGGCGAGGAGACCCAGTACTTC
- | few | TRBJ1-1 | TRBV2 | CASSEGMGAGTEAFF | TGTGCCAGCAGTGAAGGGATGGGGGCGGGAACTGAAGCTTTCTTT
TRBD1 | many | TRBJ2-7 | TRBV20-1 | CSARGATGGEQYF | TGCAGTGCTAGAGGTGCGACAGGGGGCGAGCAGTACTTC
- | many | TRBJ1-2 | TRBV19 | CASSLIGTVGLYGYTF | TGTGCCAGTAGCCTTATTGGGACCGTGGGCTTATATGGCTACACCTTC
- | - | TRBJ1-1 | TRBV12-5 | CASGLVSARNTEAFF | TGTGCTAGTGGTTTGGTATCTGCGAGAAACACTGAAGCTTTCTTT
- | many | TRBJ1-1 | TRBV20-1 | CSVRSGIDTEAFF | TGCAGTGTACGGTCAGGGATAGACACTGAAGCTTTCTTT
TRBD2 | many | TRBJ2-7 | TRBV28 | CASSFREGPYEQYF | TGTGCCAGCAGTTTCAGGGAGGGCCCCTACGAGCAGTACTTC
- | few | TRBJ2-2 | TRBV6-1 | CASSEIGSRANTGELFF | TGTGCCAGCAGTGAAATAGGGAGTCGCGCGAACACCGGGGAGCTGTTTTTT
- | many | TRBJ1-1 | TRBV11-2 | CASSSEVLKGTEAFF | TGTGCCAGCAGCTCAGAAGTGTTGAAGGGCACTGAAGCTTTCTTT
- | few | TRBJ2-2 | TRBV29-1 | CSVERKINTGELFF | TGCAGCGTTGAAAGAAAAATCAACACCGGGGAGCTGTTTTTT
- | many | TRBJ2-5 | TRBV28 | CASSTQETQYF | TGTGCCAGCAGTACACAAGAGACCCAGTACTTC
- | many | TRBJ1-2 | TRBV6-5 | CASRVVGPETNYGYTF | TGTGCCAGCAGAGTAGTGGGACCAGAGACTAACTATGGCTACACCTTC
- | many | TRBJ1-3 | TRBV20-1 | CSARVGRRPSSGNTIYF | TGCAGTGCTAGAGTGGGAAGGCGACCTAGCTCTGGAAACACCATATATTTT
- | - | TRBJ2-7 | TRBV3-1 | CASSQEGVRRGKWTYEQYF | TGTGCCAGCAGCCAAGAAGGCGTCAGGAGAGGGAAGTGGACCTACGAGCAGTACTTC
- | - | TRBJ1-1 | TRBV19 | CASSIETAVLREACF | TGTGCCAGTAGTATAGAGACTGCAGTCCTCAGAGAAGCTTGCTTT
TRBD1 | many | TRBJ1-1 | TRBV5-1 | CASSSTGGLDREAFF | TGCGCCAGCAGCTCTACGGGGGGGCTGGACAGGGAAGCTTTCTTT
- | few | TRBJ2-7 | TRBV27 | CASSEQGVSYF | TGTGCCAGCAGCGAGCAGGGAGTCTCGTACTTC